This T cell receptor beta chain was captured by sequencing in a study of OX40 agonist ivuxolimab in advanced cancers. In germline, CDR1 is ENHRY, CDR2 SYGVKD. V was pared by 10 bases and J by 9 bases, with 18 bases of the junction left unmatched. The CDR3 extends over 14 amino acids. Here immunoSEQ multiplex PCR was the method, and the copy in TCRdb shows in-frame clones only, minus some. The sample consists of around 80,000 clones, about 88% of them appearing once. The chain joins TRBV10-3 to TRBJ2-7; 7 nucleotides align to TRBD1. This TCR came from an adult with an advanced solid tumor such as melanoma, head and neck, liver or kidney cancer. The sample in question was CD4+ or CD8+ T cells sorted from blood, obtained in a trial of the OX40 agonist ivuxolimab. The CDR3 is CATEQGQRGEVQYF. CDR3 sequence (DNA): TGTGCCACCGAACAGGGACAGAGGGGTGAGGTGCAGTACTTC.